This T cell receptor (beta chain) was recorded in a study of cytomegalovirus exposure and HLA in healthy donors. Study-wide results and limits: Reportedly, diagnosis of cytomegalovirus status by the classifier showed high specificity and sensitivity.

The CDR3 loop spans 15 amino acids. With 8 bases clipped from V and 3 bases from J, the junction kept 10 bases outside the gene matches. Germline lookup yields CDR1 LNHNV and CDR2 YYDKDF (reference sequence). As regards this clone: Its cognate antigen is unknown.

Both 60 Vbeta primers and 13 Jbeta primers went into the PCR. The method was immunoSEQ multiplex PCR; TCRdb's version includes in-frame clones alone and lacks a portion of them. The data hold approximately 150,000 clones, with 79% observed a single time. This chain connects TRBV15 to TRBJ2-1; TRBD2 aligns across 7 bases. The receptor was isolated from a man in his forties in good health and CMV-seronegative. Sequences were obtained from PBMCs. The chain's CDR3 is CATEDSTSVYNEQFF. DNA of the CDR3: TGTGCCACCGAAGACAGCACTAGCGTCTACAATGAGCAGTTCTTC.